Below, 6 T cell receptor beta chains from the same sample are listed, as sequenced in a study of T-cell reconstitution after alpha-beta-depleted transplantation in children. Molecular barcoding with unique molecular identifiers was used for the TCRbeta library. In TCRdb, the PCR reads were re-called with MiXCR into one record per CDR3 protein. In the table there are about 580,000 distinct CDR3 sequences, approximately 22% of which are singletons. The sequenced sample was PBMCs, mostly from graft donor cells, obtained 360 days after TCRalphabeta/CD19-depleted stem cell transplant. The source of these receptors is a boy in the first two years of life who had a stem cell transplant for acute myeloid leukemia, so the T cells may come from the graft donor.

There are a few counts of this clonotype. This rearrangement joins TRBV12-3 or TRBV12-4 to TRBJ1-6; D is unresolved. This CDR3 has 15 residues. Trimming stripped 5 bases from V and 8 bases from J, with 16 bases between. CDR3 region: CASSTAGGIDSPLHF. CDR3 bases: TGTGCCAGCAGTACCGCGGGCGGGATTGATTCACCCCTCCACTTT.

This clonotype occurred many times. This sequence joins TRBV15 and TRBJ2-6; TRBD2 is a possible D gene (6 bases). Deletions cut 5 bases from V and 11 bases from J, with 16 bases between. The CDR3 is 14 residues long. Germline V CDR1 and CDR2: LNHNV, YYDKDF (reference sequence). The CDR3 region is CATSSGREWHVLTF. CDR3 sequence (DNA): TGTGCCACCAGCTCCGGACGGGAGTGGCACGTCCTGACTTTC.

This clonotype has more than one count but fewer than ten. V and J are TRBV20-1 and TRBJ1-1, with TRBD1 matching 7 bases. CDR1 and CDR2 (germline): DFQATT, SNEGSKA (reference sequence). V lost 4 bases to trimming and J lost 1 base; unmatched junction nucleotides: 6. This CDR3 is built from 14 residues. CDR3 nucleotides: TGCAGTGCTACCTACAGGGGCCGGAACACTGAAGCTTTCTTT. It codes for CSATYRGRNTEAFF.

This clonotype was detected a few times. J is TRBJ2-3 and V is TRBV29-1; D is undetermined. Trimming cost V 6 bases and J 0 bases, with 13 bases left between them. Per the germline V gene, CDR1 is SQVTM and CDR2 is ANQGSEA. This CDR3 spans 14 amino acids. CDR3 in DNA: TGCAGCGTAAGAACAGAGGAAAGCACAGATACGCAGTATTTT. This sequence encodes CSVRTEESTDTQYF.

Only a few counts were recorded for this clonotype. CDR3: CASSNLGFTEAFF. CDR3 sequence (DNA): TGTGCCAGCAGCAACCTAGGGTTCACTGAAGCTTTCTTT. V is TRBV7-9 and J is TRBJ1-1; D not resolved. The CDR3 totals 13 residues. Germline CDR1 is SEHNR and CDR2 is FQNEAQ (reference sequence). Trimming pared 5 bases from V and 4 bases from J, leaving 11 bases between.

The chain recombines TRBV30 with TRBJ2-3; D may be TRBD1 (6 bases). V was shortened by 0 bases and J by 6 bases, with 10 bases between the two germline ends. Germline assignment: CDR1 GTSNPN and CDR2 SVGIG (reference sequence). The CDR3 consists of 13 residues. The CDR3 here is CAWSVTGTDTQYF. DNA for the CDR3: TGTGCCTGGAGTGTAACAGGGACCGATACGCAGTATTTT.